This T cell receptor beta chain was captured by sequencing in a study of tumour-infiltrating T cells in Burkitt lymphoma. Study in general: Survival, overall and progression-free, tracked with productive clonality.

Assay: immunoSEQ multiplex PCR; the TCRdb copy retains only in-frame clones and omits some. The repertoire consists of a few thousand clones, with 16% occurring once and the leading ten covering around 13%. V was clipped by 8 bases and J by 10 bases; unmatched bases: 3. Germline-derived CDR1 and CDR2 are WNHNN and SYGVQD (reference sequence). CDR3 length: 13 residues. The chain couples TRBV10-1 to TRBJ2-1; 15 positions agree with TRBD2. Sequencing was done on a sample of tumor tissue. The clonotype was recovered from a human donor with diffuse large B-cell lymphoma. Some clones in this sample may be carry-over from other donors' samples. CDR3 amino acids: CASGLAGGGEQFF. CDR3 in DNA: TGCGCCAGCGGACTAGCGGGAGGGGGCGAGCAGTTCTTC.